These 3 T cell receptor beta chains were all obtained from the same sample, sequenced in a study of shared clonotypes between healthy human individuals. Sequenced by immunoSEQ multiplex PCR; TCRdb stores in-frame clones only, minus some. The table shows some 690,000 clones, with less than 95% occurring only once. Material for sequencing was memory CD8+ T cells from PBMCs. Described subset: CD45RO+ cells pooled with CCR7-negative TemRA cells. The receptors shown here come from a man aged 18 to 35 in good health. Some clones in this sample may be carry-over from other donors' samples.

The J gene is TRBJ2-7, the V gene TRBV28, with 10 bases that match TRBD1. This CDR3 is built from 20 residues. V lost 6 bases to trimming and J lost 7 bases; unmatched junction nucleotides: 27. Germline assignment: CDR1 MDHEN and CDR2 SYDVKM. CDR3 protein: CASRTPDRGRVAGIAWEQYF. The CDR3 bases are TGTGCCAGCAGGACCCCCGACAGGGGGCGTGTAGCGGGTATCGCTTGGGAGCAGTACTTC.

The V call is TRBV13, the J call TRBJ2-5; 8 positions agree with TRBD2. V was pared by 6 bases and J by 7 bases, with 22 bases of the junction left unmatched. CDR3 length: 18 residues. The V gene's germline CDR1 is PRHDT and CDR2 FYEKMQ (reference sequence). The CDR3: CASSLAGFLDTLGGTQYF. CDR3 nucleotides: TGTGCCAGCAGTCTAGCGGGTTTCTTGGACACCCTGGGGGGGACCCAGTACTTC.

Worth noting for this clone: Other DNA sequences in the same sample also yield this CDR3. This sequence joins TRBV6-5 and TRBJ2-7, with 9 bases matching TRBD1. After removal of 5 bases from V and 5 bases from J, the junction contained 7 bases not matched to a gene. CDR3 length equals 14 residues. CDR1 is MNHEY, CDR2 SVGAGI, per germline. The CDR3 DNA is TGTGCCAGCAGTCTTACCGGGACAGGGCACGAGCAGTACTTC. Translated: CASSLTGTGHEQYF.